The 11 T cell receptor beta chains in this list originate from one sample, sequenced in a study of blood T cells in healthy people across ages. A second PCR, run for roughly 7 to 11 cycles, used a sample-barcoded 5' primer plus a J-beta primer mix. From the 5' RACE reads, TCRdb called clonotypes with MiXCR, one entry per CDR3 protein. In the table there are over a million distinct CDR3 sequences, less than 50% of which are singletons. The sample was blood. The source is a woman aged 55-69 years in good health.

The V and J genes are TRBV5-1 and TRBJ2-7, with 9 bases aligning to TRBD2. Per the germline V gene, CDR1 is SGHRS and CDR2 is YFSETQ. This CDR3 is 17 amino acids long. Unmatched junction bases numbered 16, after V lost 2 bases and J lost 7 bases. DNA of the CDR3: TGCGCCAGCAGCTTAAATGTAGCGGGAGTGACTTTAGGGGAGCAGTACTTC. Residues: CASSLNVAGVTLGEQYF.

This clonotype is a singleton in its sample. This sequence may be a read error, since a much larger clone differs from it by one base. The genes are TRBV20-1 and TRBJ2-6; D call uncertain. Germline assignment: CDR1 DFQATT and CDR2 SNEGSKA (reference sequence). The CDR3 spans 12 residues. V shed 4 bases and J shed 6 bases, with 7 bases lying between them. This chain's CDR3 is CSAIIAANVLTF. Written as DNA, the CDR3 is TGCAGTGCTATAATTGCGGCCAACGTCCTGACTTTC.

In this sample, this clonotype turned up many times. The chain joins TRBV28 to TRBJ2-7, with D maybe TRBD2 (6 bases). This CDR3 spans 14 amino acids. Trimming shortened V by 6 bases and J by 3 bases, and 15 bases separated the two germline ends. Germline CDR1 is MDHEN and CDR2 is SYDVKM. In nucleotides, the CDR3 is TGTGCCAGCAGCGGGGGTGGGTCGAACTACGAGCAGTACTTC. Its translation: CASSGGGSNYEQYF.

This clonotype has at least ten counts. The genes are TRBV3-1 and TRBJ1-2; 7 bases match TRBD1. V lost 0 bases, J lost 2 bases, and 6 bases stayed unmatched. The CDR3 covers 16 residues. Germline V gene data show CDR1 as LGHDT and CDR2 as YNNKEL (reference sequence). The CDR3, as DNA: TGTGCCAGCAGCCAAGATGGACAGGAACCCAACTATGGCTACACCTTC. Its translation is CASSQDGQEPNYGYTF.

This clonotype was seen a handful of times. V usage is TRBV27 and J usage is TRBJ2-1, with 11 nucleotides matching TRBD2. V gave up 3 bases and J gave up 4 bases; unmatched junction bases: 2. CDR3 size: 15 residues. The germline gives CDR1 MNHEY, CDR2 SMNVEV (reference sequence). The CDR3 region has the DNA TGTGCCAGCAGTTTCTCTAGCGGGAGGTACAATGAGCAGTTCTTC. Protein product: CASSFSSGRYNEQFF.

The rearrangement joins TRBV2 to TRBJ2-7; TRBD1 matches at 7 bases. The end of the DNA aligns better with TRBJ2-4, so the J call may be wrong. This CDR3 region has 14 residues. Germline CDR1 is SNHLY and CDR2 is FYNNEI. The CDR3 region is CASSGGRGFNIQYF. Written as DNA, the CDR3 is TGTGCCAGCAGTGGAGGCAGGGGGTTCAACATTCAGTACTTC.

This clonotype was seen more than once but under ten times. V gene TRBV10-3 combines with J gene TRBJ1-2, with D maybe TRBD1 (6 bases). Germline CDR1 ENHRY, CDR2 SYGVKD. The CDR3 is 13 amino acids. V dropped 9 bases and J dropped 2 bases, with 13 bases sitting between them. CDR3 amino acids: CAIRTENNYGYTF. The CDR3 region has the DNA TGTGCCATACGGACAGAGAACAACTATGGCTACACCTTC.

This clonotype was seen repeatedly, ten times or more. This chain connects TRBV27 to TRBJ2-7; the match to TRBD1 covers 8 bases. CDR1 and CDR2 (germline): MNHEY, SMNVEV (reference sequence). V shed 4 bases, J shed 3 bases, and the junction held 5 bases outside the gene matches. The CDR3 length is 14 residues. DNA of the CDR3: TGTGCCAGCAGTTCATCTGGACAGGGCTACGAGCAGTACTTC. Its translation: CASSSSGQGYEQYF.

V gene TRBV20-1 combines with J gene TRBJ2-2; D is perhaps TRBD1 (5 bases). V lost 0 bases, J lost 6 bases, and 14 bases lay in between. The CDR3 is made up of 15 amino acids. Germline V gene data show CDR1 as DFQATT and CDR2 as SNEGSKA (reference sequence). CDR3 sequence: CSARDRRVVPGELFF. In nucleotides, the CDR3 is TGCAGTGCTAGAGATCGCAGGGTAGTACCCGGGGAGCTGTTTTTT.

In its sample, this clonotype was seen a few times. The CDR3: CASRNSLDQKIGYNEQYF. The CDR3 nucleotides are TGTGCCAGCAGGAACAGCTTAGACCAGAAAATCGGTTACAATGAGCAGTACTTC. The chain links TRBV7-2 to TRBJ2-5; D gene ambiguous. The CDR3 has 18 amino acids. CDR1 is SGHTA, CDR2 FQGNSA, per germline. V dropped 6 bases and J dropped 11 bases, with 34 bases sitting between them. Supplemented by reference TRBV7-2 and TRBJ2-5, the full variable domain reads GAGVSQSPSNKVTEKGKDVELRCDPISGHTALYWYRQSLGQGLEFLIYFQGNSAPDKSGLPSDRFSAERTGGSVSTLTIQRTQQEDSAVYLCASRNSLDQKIGYNEQYFGPGTRLLVL.

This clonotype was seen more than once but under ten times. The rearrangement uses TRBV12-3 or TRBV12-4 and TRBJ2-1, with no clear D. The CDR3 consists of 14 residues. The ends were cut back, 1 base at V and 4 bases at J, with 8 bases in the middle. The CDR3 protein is CASSLVVQYNEQFF. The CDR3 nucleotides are TGTGCCAGCAGTTTAGTGGTACAGTACAATGAGCAGTTCTTC.